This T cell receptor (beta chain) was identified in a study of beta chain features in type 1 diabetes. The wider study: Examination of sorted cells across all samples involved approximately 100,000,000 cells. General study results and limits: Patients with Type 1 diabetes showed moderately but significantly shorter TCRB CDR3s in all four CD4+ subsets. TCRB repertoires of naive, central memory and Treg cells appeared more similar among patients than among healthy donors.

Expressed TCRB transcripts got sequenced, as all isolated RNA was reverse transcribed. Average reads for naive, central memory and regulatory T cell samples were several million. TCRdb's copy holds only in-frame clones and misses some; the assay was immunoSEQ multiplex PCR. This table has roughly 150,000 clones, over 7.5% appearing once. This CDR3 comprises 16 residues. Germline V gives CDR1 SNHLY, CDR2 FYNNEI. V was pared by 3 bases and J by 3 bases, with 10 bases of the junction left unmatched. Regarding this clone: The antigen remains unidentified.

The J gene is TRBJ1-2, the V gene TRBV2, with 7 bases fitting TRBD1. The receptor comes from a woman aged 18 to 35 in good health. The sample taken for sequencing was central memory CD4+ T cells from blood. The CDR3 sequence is CASSDYGTEVDYGYTF. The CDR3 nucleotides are TGTGCCAGCAGTGATTACGGGACAGAGGTCGACTATGGCTACACCTTC.